The present entry profiles one T cell receptor beta chain with its context. Sequencing was performed with immunoSEQ multiplex PCR; in TCRdb, only in-frame clones are kept and a portion is missing. The table lists about 88,000 clones, around 79% of them singletons. Specified time point: baseline, week 1 (first vaccination visit). Treatment defined: pre-vaccination baseline after standard-of-care therapy. This entry is derived from a study of a mutant IDH1 vaccine in newly diagnosed glioma. Germline loops: CDR1 GTSNPN, CDR2 SVGIG (reference sequence). Trimming removed 2 bases at V and 3 bases at J, with 7 bases between. This CDR3 comprises 12 residues.

Sequences were derived from PBMCs, sampled from a glioma patient treated with radiotherapy, temozolomide or both. The clonotype comes from a man aged 40-55 years with glioma. Some clones in this sample may be carry-over from other donors' samples. V gene TRBV30 combines with J gene TRBJ1-1; D uncertain. CDR3 nucleotides: TGTGCCTGGAGTTCCGGGGACACTGAAGCTTTCTTT. Translating gives CAWSSGDTEAFF.